Shown below are 20 T cell receptor beta chains from a single sample sequenced in a study of T cells after posttransplantation cyclophosphamide. Repertoires were generated with immunoSEQ multiplex PCR, while TCRdb's copy carries only in-frame clones and drops some. The sample shows 7,500 or so clones, none of them appearing just once. Treatment was busulfan-fludarabine conditioning, a marrow graft, and cyclophosphamide on days +3 and +4. Material: PBMCs, obtained after allogeneic stem cell transplant with posttransplant cyclophosphamide. The receptors were gathered from a female patient in her fifties or sixties who received an allogeneic stem cell transplant from an unrelated donor, was CMV-positive, and had acute GVHD only. These T cells may partly come from the graft donor.

This clone has a count of ten or more. The chain combines TRBV10-3 with TRBJ1-2; D might be TRBD1 (6 bases). The CDR3 sequence is 14 residues long. Germline CDR1 reads ENHRY; CDR2 reads SYGVKD. V lost 6 bases and J 5 bases, leaving 16 bases between the germline ends. DNA for the CDR3: TGTGCCATCAGCCCAGGGGAGACCGGGTATGGCTACACCTTC. Protein product: CAISPGETGYGYTF.

This clone was counted many times. The CDR3 sequence is CAISGTGGFSYEQYF. CDR3 nucleotide sequence: TGTGCCATCAGTGGGACAGGGGGCTTTTCCTACGAGCAGTACTTC. V and J are TRBV10-3 and TRBJ2-7, with 11 bases that match TRBD1. This CDR3 has 15 residues. Germline CDR1 reads ENHRY; CDR2 reads SYGVKD. With V trimmed by 4 bases and J by 1 base, 3 bases remained unmatched.

In this sample, this clone turned up many times. The CDR3 sequence is CASSPTPNNEQFF. The CDR3 DNA sequence: TGTGCCAGCAGCCCTACCCCCAACAATGAGCAGTTCTTC. This chain connects TRBV7-3 to TRBJ2-1; D remains ambiguous. The CDR3 is 13 amino acids. The V end was cut by 5 bases, the J end by 5 bases, with 10 bases between. CDR1 SGHTA and CDR2 FQGTGA come from the germline V gene.

This clone was seen at least ten times. The chain uses TRBV5-6 and TRBJ2-5, with 13 bases identical to TRBD2. The germline gives CDR1 SGHDT, CDR2 YYEEEE. The CDR3 runs 16 residues. V lost 4 bases and J lost 2; bases outside the gene matches: 5. DNA of the CDR3: TGTGCCAGCAGCCTTCCGGGACTAGCGGGGCAAGAGACCCAGTACTTC. Translation gives CASSLPGLAGQETQYF.

This clone was detected many times. The genes are TRBV7-8 and TRBJ2-7; the D is unclear. This CDR3 spans 12 amino acids. From germline, CDR1 is SGHVS and CDR2 FQNEAQ. Trimming shortened V by 1 base and J by 5 bases, and 6 bases separated the two germline ends. In nucleotides, the CDR3 is TGTGCCAGCAGCTTAGATAGAAACGAGCAGTACTTC. Translation: CASSLDRNEQYF.

This clone has ten or more counts. The genes are TRBV7-2 and TRBJ2-5; 9 bases are a match to TRBD1. Germline lookup yields CDR1 SGHTA and CDR2 FQGNSA. V trimming: 6 bases; J trimming: 5 bases; junction bases outside the gene matches: 4. This CDR3 comprises 13 residues. The CDR3 DNA is TGTGCCAGCAGAGACGGGACAGGGGAGACCCAGTACTTC. Residues: CASRDGTGETQYF. The full variable domain, with the rest looked up from reference TRBV7-2 and TRBJ2-5, is GAGVSQSPSNKVTEKGKDVELRCDPISGHTALYWYRQSLGQGLEFLIYFQGNSAPDKSGLPSDRFSAERTGGSVSTLTIQRTQQEDSAVYLCASRDGTGETQYFGPGTRLLVL.

By sample share, this clone is medium-sized. The V gene is TRBV30, the J gene TRBJ1-1; 8 bases line up with TRBD1. The CDR3 runs to 16 residues. From germline, CDR1 is GTSNPN and CDR2 SVGIG (reference sequence). Unmatched junction bases numbered 10, after V lost 3 bases and J lost 1 base. CDR3 region: CAWRSPTGAGNTEAFF. The CDR3 DNA is TGTGCCTGGAGGAGCCCGACAGGGGCGGGGAACACTGAAGCTTTCTTT.

The sample holds many counts of this clone. J is TRBJ2-1 and V is TRBV9; 9 bases match TRBD2. This CDR3 comprises 17 residues. In germline, CDR1 is SGDLS, CDR2 YYNGEE. With 2 bases clipped from V and 8 bases from J, the junction kept 14 bases outside the gene matches. Here the CDR3 reads CASSVPGSSGVWDEQFF. The CDR3 nucleotides are TGTGCCAGCAGCGTCCCGGGGTCTAGCGGGGTTTGGGATGAGCAGTTCTTC.

This clone was detected ten times or more. This sequence joins TRBV30 and TRBJ1-1; 8 nucleotides agree with TRBD1. CDR1 and CDR2 (germline): GTSNPN, SVGIG (reference sequence). CDR3 size: 13 residues. The V and J ends lost 0 bases and 5 bases, in that order; junction bases with no gene match: 2. The CDR3 DNA is TGTGCCTGGAGTGTCAACAGGGGGACTGAAGCTTTCTTT. It codes for CAWSVNRGTEAFF.

The CDR3 is CASSLGAPSSGNTIYF. The CDR3 nucleotides read TGTGCCAGCAGCTTAGGGGCCCCGAGCTCTGGAAACACCATATATTTT. The chain recombines TRBV7-9 with TRBJ1-3; no reliable D call. V lost 1 base to trimming and J lost 0 bases, with 10 bases between them. This CDR3 contains 16 residues. Germline V CDR1 and CDR2: SEHNR, FQNEAQ (reference sequence).

Many counts were recorded for this clone. The rearrangement links TRBV4-2 to TRBJ2-7; 10 nucleotides align to TRBD2. Germline lookup yields CDR1 LGHNA and CDR2 YNFKEQ. J lost 0 bases, V lost 0 bases, and 11 bases had no gene match. CDR3 length: 19 residues. Written as DNA, the CDR3 is TGTGCCAGCAGCCAAGATATGGCTAGCGGGAGCCAGAGCTCCTACGAGCAGTACTTC. Residues: CASSQDMASGSQSSYEQYF.

This clone is medium-sized by share. The CDR3 DNA reads as TGCGCCAGCAGCTTGGTAACAGGGTCCCCGTACGGGGCTTTCTTT. Amino acid sequence: CASSLVTGSPYGAFF. The V gene is TRBV5-1, the J gene TRBJ1-1; perhaps TRBD1 as D (6 bases). Trimming took off 0 bases at V and 11 bases at J, with 20 bases between the two ends. The CDR3 runs to 15 residues. Germline CDR1 SGHRS, CDR2 YFSETQ. The full variable domain, rest sourced from reference TRBV5-1 and TRBJ1-1, is KAGVTQTPRYLIKTRGQQVTLSCSPISGHRSVSWYQQTPGQGLQFLFEYFSETQRNKGNFPGRFSGRQFSNSRSEMNVSTLELGDSALYLCASSLVTGSPYGAFFGQGTRLTVV.

This clone showed up many times. The chain recombines TRBV28 with TRBJ1-2; possibly TRBD1 for D (6 bases). Trimming shortened V by 5 bases and J by 0 bases, and 19 bases separated the two germline ends. CDR3 length: 17 amino acids. Germline V gene sequence: CDR1 MDHEN, CDR2 SYDVKM. The CDR3 spells CASSLGGGWRTNYGYTF. Here the CDR3 DNA reads TGTGCCAGCAGTCTAGGGGGAGGGTGGCGGACTAACTATGGCTACACCTTC.

This clone came up many times. In DNA form, the CDR3 reads TGCAGCGCCCAGGACAGGGGTGGAAATCAGCCCCAGCATTTT. Protein product: CSAQDRGGNQPQHF. The chain has TRBV29-1 and TRBJ1-5, with 9 bases that match TRBD1. The CDR3 loop spans 14 amino acids. Germline loops: CDR1 SQVTM, CDR2 ANQGSEA. Trimming at V came to 7 bases and at J to 4 bases, leaving 8 bases not matched to a gene.

This clone was observed at least ten times. The chain uses TRBV6-5 and TRBJ2-3; 7 nucleotides match TRBD2. Looked up from germline, CDR1 is MNHEY and CDR2 is SVGAGI. This CDR3 contains 15 residues. V shed 3 bases, J shed 4 bases, and the junction held 7 bases outside the gene matches. The CDR3 loop is CASSYYSGVPDTQYF. The CDR3 DNA reads TGTGCCAGCAGTTATTACAGCGGGGTCCCAGATACGCAGTATTTT.

This clone appeared many times. The V call is TRBV4-3, the J call TRBJ2-1, with 7 bases identical to TRBD2. Losses at the gene ends were 3 bases for V and 0 bases for J; bases not matched to a gene: 5. Looked up from germline, CDR1 is LGHNA and CDR2 is YSLEER. This CDR3 has 16 amino acids. The CDR3 DNA is TGCGCCAGCAGCCAGCTAGCGGTGAGCTCCTACAATGAGCAGTTCTTC. This encodes CASSQLAVSSYNEQFF.

In its sample, this clone was seen many times. The chain couples TRBV14 to TRBJ1-2, with a possible D match to TRBD1 (5 bases). Germline CDR1 reads SGHDN; CDR2 reads FVKESK. CDR3 size: 13 residues. V dropped 3 bases and J dropped 4 bases, with 9 bases sitting between them. CDR3 DNA: TGTGCCAGCAGCCACGACAGATCCTATGGCTACACCTTC. Protein: CASSHDRSYGYTF.

This clone appeared many times. This rearrangement joins TRBV30 to TRBJ2-7; D gene ambiguous. V lost 2 bases and J 5 bases, leaving 7 bases between the germline ends. CDR3 length: 11 residues. The V gene's germline CDR1 is GTSNPN and CDR2 SVGIG (reference sequence). The CDR3 loop is CAWSFEDEQYF. The DNA for the CDR3 is TGTGCCTGGAGTTTTGAGGACGAGCAGTACTTC.

At least ten counts were recorded for this clone. The chain combines TRBV19 with TRBJ2-1; 8 bases are shared with TRBD1. Germline lookup yields CDR1 LNHDA and CDR2 SQIVND (reference sequence). The trim removed 5 bases at V and 0 bases at J, leaving 15 bases unmatched. CDR3 length: 19 amino acids. Here the CDR3 reads CASSLGQAPIRFSYNEQFF. The CDR3 bases are TGTGCCAGTAGTTTGGGACAGGCCCCCATACGTTTCTCCTACAATGAGCAGTTCTTC.

This clone came up many times. The chain couples TRBV23-1 to TRBJ1-2, with 7 bases matching TRBD1. TRBV23-1 belongs to the ORF category, with a function that is uncertain. Unmatched junction bases numbered 9, after V lost 0 bases and J lost 2 bases. CDR3 length: 17 residues. The CDR3, as DNA: TGCGCCAGCAGTCAATCAGGGGGCGCGATACTGAACTATGGCTACACCTTC. This encodes CASSQSGGAILNYGYTF.